What follows describes a single T cell receptor (beta chain). Assay used: immunoSEQ multiplex PCR; TCRdb lists only in-frame clones, some missing. The sample yields about 110,000 clones, around 90% seen once. This specimen comes from a study of T cell changes during pregnancy in multiple sclerosis. V gave up 5 bases and J gave up 2 bases; unmatched junction bases: 7. The CDR3 consists of 15 residues. CDR1 is SGHAT and CDR2 is FQDESV in the germline V gene (reference sequence). The J gene is TRBJ2-7, the V gene TRBV11-1; 9 bases are a match to TRBD2. The sample consisted of peripheral blood, taken before pregnancy. The source of this sequence is a female donor with multiple sclerosis, enrolled in a pregnancy study. The CDR3, as DNA: TGTGCCAGCAGCCCTGGTAGCGGGAGTCCCTACGAGCAGTACTTC. The encoded protein is CASSPGSGSPYEQYF.